This TCR beta chain appears in the sequencing data of a study of blood T cell repertoires in COVID-19. Overall study context: PBMCs, B-cell-depleted T cells, or T cells were the source of the cDNA or gDNA that made up the material.

Looked up from germline, CDR1 is GTSNPN and CDR2 is SVGIG (reference sequence). Trimming took 2 bases from V and 9 from J; bases not matched to a gene: 9. There are 15 residues in the CDR3. Seattle cases were enrolled at active infection and followed longitudinally. Original data processing: Cell counts per sample came from amplifying reference gene primers. Produced via immunoSEQ multiplex PCR; TCRdb's table is partial and in-frame only. V, J and clone size reflect that table, while D and trimming were determined from the DNA. The data contain 200,000 or so clones, roughly nine tenths of them seen just once; the ten biggest clones take up about 0.8%.

The material sequenced was peripheral blood. This chain joins TRBV30 and TRBJ2-1, with 11 positions matching TRBD2. The sequence derives from a man in his sixties with COVID-19, enrolled during active disease. CDR3 coding DNA: TGTGCCTGGAGTCCTCTAGCGGGAGGCTTGGGTGAGCAGTTCTTC. This translates into CAWSPLAGGLGEQFF.